What follows describes a single TCR beta chain. What it binds is not known. The data were taken from a study of CD8 T cells in ankylosing spondylitis. Study conclusions and caveats: Clones that were linked to disease were CD8+ and were relatively rare in peripheral blood. Seemingly distinctive of ankylosing spondylitis blood was a TCR beta motif formed by eight highly homologous variants.

TCRdb reanalysed the 5' RACE reads using MiXCR and keeps one entry per CDR3 protein. The data show 650,000 to 800,000 distinct CDR3 sequences, roughly 19% seen once. CDR1 is SGHRS and CDR2 is YFSETQ in the germline V gene. V lost 0 bases and J lost 3, with 12 bases in between. The CDR3 extends over 15 amino acids. Sequencing was done on a sample of blood, either unsorted or a sorted T cell fraction (not recorded which). The sequence was collected from a male donor with ankylosing spondylitis. This chain links TRBV5-1 with TRBJ1-1; D may be TRBD1 (5 bases). In DNA, the CDR3 is TGCGCCAGCAGCTTGGAGGTAGGGACGGACACTGAAGCTTTCTTT. Its translation is CASSLEVGTDTEAFF.